This passage covers 24 T cell receptor beta chains from one sample sequenced in a study of T cells after yellow fever vaccination. TCRdb recomputed calls from the 5' RACE reads with MiXCR, one row per CDR3 protein. The sample shows a few hundred thousand distinct CDR3 sequences, around 7% of them seen only once. Sample: PBMCs, taken approximately 47 days after the first yellow fever vaccination. These receptors were collected from a man younger than 30 who received the YFV17D yellow fever vaccine.

V is TRBV6-1 and J is TRBJ2-1, with D maybe TRBD1 (6 bases). Trimming stripped 6 bases from V and 2 bases from J, with 14 bases between. From germline, CDR1 is MNHNS and CDR2 SASEGT. This CDR3 spans 15 amino acids. The CDR3 nucleotides are TGTGCCAGCAGCGAGACAGGTCGGGCCTACAATGAGCAGTTCTTC. This codes for CASSETGRAYNEQFF.

The V call is TRBV5-1, the J call TRBJ2-5, with D possibly matching TRBD2 (6 bases). The length of the CDR3 is 15 residues. The V end lost 4 bases, the J end lost 5 bases, and 18 bases lay between the germline ends. Germline loops: CDR1 SGHRS, CDR2 YFSETQ. The CDR3 DNA follows: TGCGCCAGCAGCCCCGAAGGGGCGGGGCGTGAGACCCAGTACTTC. Translated, it gives CASSPEGAGRETQYF.

This clonotype was found many times. The genes are TRBV7-9 and TRBJ2-7; D unresolved. The CDR3 spans 13 residues. Germline CDR1 is SEHNR and CDR2 is FQNEAQ (reference sequence). V lost 5 bases and J lost 4, with 12 bases in between. The CDR3 protein is CASSPIGLYEQYV. CDR3 DNA: TGTGCCAGCAGCCCTATCGGGCTATACGAGCAGTACGTC.

This clonotype was counted only a few times. The V call is TRBV5-5, the J call TRBJ1-2, with D maybe TRBD1 (5 bases). This CDR3 contains 16 residues. Germline CDR1 reads SGHKS; CDR2 reads YYEKEE (reference sequence). Trimming took off 5 bases at V and 1 base at J, with 18 bases between the two ends. The CDR3 reads CASSSTPTEFNYGYTF. The CDR3, as DNA: TGTGCCAGCAGTTCCACACCGACAGAATTTAACTATGGCTACACCTTC.

The rearrangement uses TRBV7-3 and TRBJ2-7, with D unresolved. The CDR3 is 11 residues long. V dropped 8 bases and J dropped 3 bases, with 8 bases sitting between them. Germline assignment: CDR1 SGHTA and CDR2 FQGTGA. The CDR3 is CASGRIYEQYF. The DNA of the CDR3 is TGTGCCAGCGGTCGAATCTACGAGCAGTACTTC. Full variable domain (remainder filled in from reference TRBV7-3 and TRBJ2-7): GAGVSQTPSNKVTEKGKYVELRCDPISGHTALYWYRQSLGQGPEFLIYFQGTGAADDSGLPNDRFFAVRPEGSVSTLKIQRTERGDSAVYLCASGRIYEQYFGPGTRLTVT.

This clonotype showed up just a few times. The V call is TRBV19, the J call TRBJ2-1, with D perhaps matching TRBD1 (6 bases). The germline gives CDR1 LNHDA, CDR2 SQIVND (reference sequence). V dropped 1 base and J dropped 10 bases, with 11 bases sitting between them. The CDR3 has 13 amino acids. The CDR3 nucleotides are TGTGCCAGTAGTATAGTTATCAGGGGCGAGCAGTTCTTC. It specifies CASSIVIRGEQFF.

This clonotype was seen a few times. CDR3 sequence: CASSPRMLNTGELFF. The DNA of the CDR3 is TGTGCCAGCAGTCCTCGGATGCTGAACACCGGGGAGCTGTTTTTT. This sequence joins TRBV6-1 and TRBJ2-2; no reliable D call. CDR1 and CDR2 (germline): MNHNS, SASEGT. The CDR3 is 15 amino acids. V gave up 5 bases and J gave up 1 base, with 11 bases separating them.

The chain uses TRBV11-1 and TRBJ2-7, with 10 positions matching TRBD1. The CDR3 consists of 19 residues. Germline CDR1 is SGHAT and CDR2 is FQDESV (reference sequence). J lost 3 bases, V lost 2 bases, and 16 bases had no gene match. This chain's CDR3 is CASSLIAGTGELEGYEQYF. The CDR3 nucleotides are TGTGCCAGCAGCTTAATCGCCGGGACAGGGGAACTAGAGGGCTACGAGCAGTACTTC.

This clonotype was counted ten times or more. J is TRBJ1-6 and V is TRBV6-5; TRBD1 matches at 7 bases. Germline CDR1 reads MNHEY; CDR2 reads SVGAGI. The V gene end was trimmed by 6 bases and the J gene end by 4 bases; junction bases not matched to a gene: 9. CDR3 length: 16 amino acids. CDR3 in DNA: TGTGCCAGCAGCCGGGACAGAAAAACTTATAATTCACCCCTCCACTTT. This sequence encodes CASSRDRKTYNSPLHF.

The chain carries TRBV9 and TRBJ2-1, with 12 bases identical to TRBD2. CDR1 and CDR2 from the germline V gene are SGDLS and YYNGEE. The CDR3 spans 19 residues. J was trimmed by 3 bases and V by 3 bases; bases with no gene match: 13. CDR3 bases: TGTGCCAGCAGCGCTGACCTAGCGGGGGGGCCTGCGAACTACAATGAGCAGTTCTTC. Amino acids: CASSADLAGGPANYNEQFF.

This clonotype was picked up a small number of times. This chain joins TRBV11-2 and TRBJ2-2; D unclear. CDR3 size: 15 residues. Trimming pared 1 base from V and 3 bases from J, leaving 9 bases between. The germline V gene has CDR1 SGHAT and CDR2 FQNNGV. The CDR3, as DNA: TGTGCCAGCAGCTTAGCCGGCGCGTACACCGGGGAGCTGTTTTTT. This gives the protein CASSLAGAYTGELFF.

The chain is built from TRBV4-3 and TRBJ2-3; D ambiguous. Germline V gene data show CDR1 as LGHNA and CDR2 as YSLEER. This CDR3 is 13 amino acids long. V lost 0 bases and J lost 3, with 4 bases in between. The CDR3 DNA reads TGCGCCAGCAGCCAAGATATGACAGATACGCAGTATTTT. Amino acid sequence: CASSQDMTDTQYF.

The CDR3 DNA follows: TGTGCCAGTAGTATAGAGGACAGGGGCAATATGGAGCCCCAGCATTTT. As protein: CASSIEDRGNMEPQHF. V gene TRBV19 combines with J gene TRBJ1-5; 9 bases fit TRBD1. Germline V CDR1 and CDR2: LNHDA, SQIVND (reference sequence). The CDR3 loop spans 16 amino acids. The V gene end was trimmed by 0 bases and the J gene end by 8 bases; junction bases not matched to a gene: 8.

This clonotype was counted only a few times. The rearrangement links TRBV3-1 to TRBJ2-1, with 11 bases matching TRBD1. The CDR3 has 12 amino acids. Trimming removed 4 bases from V and 10 bases from J; junction bases left unmatched: 0. Germline CDR1 reads LGHDT; CDR2 reads YNNKEL (reference sequence). In DNA form, the CDR3 reads TGTGCCAGCAGCCGGGACAGGGGGGAGCAGTTCTTC. As protein: CASSRDRGEQFF.

This clonotype was recorded a few times. The chain links TRBV20-1 to TRBJ1-5; maybe TRBD1 (6 bases). This CDR3 has 15 residues. Germline V lookup: CDR1 DFQATT, CDR2 SNEGSKA (reference sequence). Trimming took off 5 bases at V and 1 base at J, with 15 bases between the two ends. The CDR3 DNA sequence: TGCAGTGCTCCCCGGGGCCAGGGGAGCAATCAGCCCCAGCATTTT. Translated: CSAPRGQGSNQPQHF.

The chain employs TRBV12-3 or TRBV12-4 and TRBJ1-2, with D maybe TRBD1 (5 bases). Trimming pared 2 bases from V and 2 bases from J, leaving 12 bases between. This CDR3 has 15 amino acids. CDR3 sequence reads: CASSLSGIGNYGYTF. CDR3 sequence (DNA): TGTGCCAGCAGTTTATCAGGGATAGGAAACTATGGCTACACCTTC.

This rearrangement joins TRBV3-1 to TRBJ2-1; either TRBD1 or TRBD2 may supply D (6 bases each). This CDR3 spans 18 amino acids. CDR1 and CDR2 (germline): LGHDT, YNNKEL (reference sequence). V lost 10 bases and J 2 bases, leaving 27 bases between the germline ends. CDR3 bases: TGTGCCATCTTAGGGGGGCGTGTGACAGTCCGACCCTACAATGAGCAGTTCTTC. Residues: CAILGGRVTVRPYNEQFF.

The J gene is TRBJ2-2, the V gene TRBV5-1; maybe TRBD2 (5 bases). CDR3 length: 15 residues. V was pared by 7 bases and J by 5 bases, with 18 bases between. From germline, CDR1 is SGHRS and CDR2 YFSETQ. The CDR3 nucleotides are TGCGCCAGCCGGAAGGGTAGCGTAGGAACCGGGGAGCTGTTTTTT. This translates into CASRKGSVGTGELFF.

This sequence joins TRBV7-9 and TRBJ2-4; the D gene could be TRBD1 or TRBD2 (6 bases each). In germline, CDR1 is SEHNR, CDR2 FQNEAQ (reference sequence). The CDR3 covers 17 residues. The V gene lost 5 bases and the J gene lost 3 bases, with 20 bases spanning the gap. The DNA of the CDR3 is TGTGCCAGCAGCCTTAACAGGGCATTCGGGGGCAAAAACATTCAGTACTTC. This codes for CASSLNRAFGGKNIQYF.

The sample holds many counts of this clonotype. This chain connects TRBV6-5 to TRBJ2-2; D gene uncertain. CDR1 is MNHEY, CDR2 SVGAGI, per germline. The CDR3 loop spans 15 amino acids. V lost 0 bases and J lost 3, with 8 bases in between. This CDR3 reads CASSYSDIYTGELFF. The CDR3 DNA reads TGTGCCAGCAGTTACTCAGACATTTACACCGGGGAGCTGTTTTTT.

The chain employs TRBV27 and TRBJ2-5, with 9 bases that match TRBD2. This CDR3 spans 13 amino acids. With V trimmed by 2 bases and J by 11 bases, 6 bases remained unmatched. The V gene's germline CDR1 is MNHEY and CDR2 SMNVEV (reference sequence). The CDR3 is CASSLPAGGDQYF. The CDR3 nucleotides are TGTGCCAGCAGTTTACCTGCGGGGGGGGATCAGTACTTC.

The chain uses TRBV20-1 and TRBJ1-1; D is ambiguous. The CDR3 is 12 amino acids. Germline CDR1 reads DFQATT; CDR2 reads SNEGSKA (reference sequence). Trimming took 4 bases from V and 1 from J, leaving 7 bases between them. The CDR3 region is CSANRPNTEAFF. The CDR3 region has the DNA TGCAGTGCTAATCGTCCGAACACTGAAGCTTTCTTT.

This clonotype was observed many times. The chain is built from TRBV11-1 and TRBJ2-3, with TRBD2 matching over 9 bases. Trimming cost V 5 bases and J 5 bases; bases outside gene matches: 17. The germline V gene has CDR1 SGHAT and CDR2 FQDESV (reference sequence). The CDR3 is made up of 18 amino acids. The CDR3 protein is CASSPKGSGGAGGDTQYF. CDR3 coding DNA: TGTGCCAGCAGCCCCAAGGGTAGCGGGGGCGCCGGGGGAGATACGCAGTATTTT.

The chain combines TRBV3-1 with TRBJ2-5; no firm D call. This CDR3 has 16 residues. Trimming left V 0 bases short and J 5 bases short, with 16 bases between. Looked up from germline, CDR1 is LGHDT and CDR2 is YNNKEL (reference sequence). The CDR3 loop reads CASSQESLPTDETQYF. The DNA of the CDR3 is TGTGCCAGCAGCCAAGAAAGTCTCCCGACCGATGAGACCCAGTACTTC.